A single sample gave rise to the 18 T cell receptor beta chains below, sequenced in a study of blood T cell repertoires in COVID-19. Profiled with immunoSEQ multiplex PCR; TCRdb holds only in-frame clones, not every one. Of around 400,000 clones in the sample, around 89% were seen once. The sample comprised peripheral blood. The receptor set was obtained from a middle-aged man with acute or convalescent COVID-19.

The rearrangement links TRBV29-1 to TRBJ1-2; 7 nucleotides line up with TRBD1. The V gene's germline CDR1 is SQVTM and CDR2 ANQGSEA. The CDR3 is 11 amino acids. Unmatched junction bases numbered 8, after V lost 7 bases and J lost 9 bases. CDR3 residues: CSAGQVGRYTF. The CDR3, as DNA: TGCAGCGCCGGACAGGTCGGTCGCTACACCTTC.

The chain is built from TRBV27 and TRBJ1-6, with D hard to call. Germline values: CDR1 MNHEY, CDR2 SMNVEV (reference sequence). Trimming took 0 bases from V and 8 from J, leaving 5 bases between them. The CDR3 contains 13 residues. The CDR3 region is CASSLSADSPLHF. CDR3 DNA sequence: TGTGCCAGCAGTTTATCGGCAGATTCACCCCTCCACTTT.

The chain combines TRBV9 with TRBJ2-6; TRBD1 agrees at 7 bases. V was pared by 4 bases and J by 3 bases, with 4 bases of the junction left unmatched. Germline CDR1 reads SGDLS; CDR2 reads YYNGEE. The CDR3 loop spans 15 amino acids. CDR3 protein: CASSMRTGGANVLTF. CDR3 bases: TGTGCCAGCAGCATGAGGACAGGTGGGGCCAACGTCCTGACTTTC.

The J gene is TRBJ2-5, the V gene TRBV4-3; the match to TRBD2 covers 13 bases. Germline V gives CDR1 LGHNA, CDR2 YSLEER. This CDR3 is built from 16 residues. V lost 2 bases, J lost 5 bases, and 5 bases stayed unmatched. The CDR3 coding sequence is TGCGCCAGCAGCCAATGGACTAGCGGGGGAGGCGAGACCCAGTACTTC. Protein product: CASSQWTSGGGETQYF.

Only a few counts were recorded for this clone. The chain is built from TRBV4-3 and TRBJ1-5, with TRBD1 as a possible D gene (5 bases). V shed 4 bases and J shed 2 bases, with 12 bases lying between them. Looked up from germline, CDR1 is LGHNA and CDR2 is YSLEER. This CDR3 region has 15 residues. This chain's CDR3 is CASSLDLGGNQPQHF. The CDR3 coding sequence is TGCGCCAGCAGCCTGGACCTAGGGGGCAATCAGCCCCAGCATTTT.

The chain links TRBV6-5 to TRBJ1-2; D is unclear. Trimming left V 4 bases short and J 4 bases short, with 10 bases between. Germline CDR1 is MNHEY and CDR2 is SVGAGI. The CDR3 has 13 amino acids. The DNA of the CDR3 is TGTGCCAGCAGTTTAACCATCGGCTATGGCTACACCTTC. It is translated as CASSLTIGYGYTF.

The rearrangement joins TRBV6-6 to TRBJ2-3, with 11 bases matching TRBD1. The CDR3 is 16 residues long. Germline lookup yields CDR1 MNHNY and CDR2 SVGAGI (reference sequence). The trim removed 6 bases at V and 3 bases at J, leaving 8 bases unmatched. The CDR3 DNA is TGTGCCAGCAGACTCGGGACAGGGGGAGCAACAGATACGCAGTATTTT. Protein sequence: CASRLGTGGATDTQYF.

This chain joins TRBV4-2 and TRBJ2-2; 12 positions match TRBD2. V shed 4 bases, J shed 5 bases, and the junction held 2 bases outside the gene matches. CDR1 is LGHNA and CDR2 is YNFKEQ in the germline V gene. The CDR3 covers 15 residues. CDR3 region: CASSPGTSGTGELFF. The DNA of the CDR3 is TGTGCCAGCAGCCCGGGGACTAGCGGGACCGGGGAGCTGTTTTTT.

The chain uses TRBV27 and TRBJ2-3; 11 bases are shared with TRBD2. Germline lookup yields CDR1 MNHEY and CDR2 SMNVEV (reference sequence). This CDR3 spans 12 amino acids. J was trimmed by 12 bases and V by 3 bases; bases with no gene match: 2. CDR3 sequence: CASSFTSGRQYF. In DNA form, the CDR3 reads TGTGCCAGCAGTTTCACTAGCGGGAGACAGTATTTT.

The CDR3 DNA reads TGTGCCAGCAGGGGAGGGGTGAACTATGGCTACACCTTC. It codes for CASRGGVNYGYTF. V gene TRBV6-5 combines with J gene TRBJ1-2; perhaps TRBD1 as D (5 bases). In germline, CDR1 is MNHEY, CDR2 SVGAGI. The CDR3 runs to 13 residues. V was pared by 6 bases and J by 2 bases, with 10 bases between.

This chain connects TRBV28 to TRBJ1-2; D may be TRBD1 (5 bases). The germline CDR1 and CDR2 sequences are MDHEN and SYDVKM. Trimming removed 4 bases at V and 6 bases at J, with 15 bases between. The CDR3 is 14 amino acids. CDR3: CASSSPTLRDGYTF. The DNA for the CDR3 is TGTGCCAGCAGTTCCCCAACCCTCAGGGATGGCTACACCTTC.

The chain employs TRBV6-2 or TRBV6-3 and TRBJ2-3; D is uncertain. The CDR3 consists of 13 residues. CDR1 and CDR2 (germline): MNHEY, SVGEGT. With 5 bases removed from V and 0 bases from J, the gap between germline ends came to 6 bases. Here the CDR3 DNA reads TGTGCCAGCAGTCCCTATAGCACAGATACGCAGTATTTT. It translates to CASSPYSTDTQYF.

The V and J genes are TRBV5-1 and TRBJ1-5; D perhaps matches TRBD1 (5 bases). The CDR3 consists of 15 residues. Germline assignment: CDR1 SGHRS and CDR2 YFSETQ. V was pared by 0 bases and J by 0 bases, with 7 bases between. The CDR3 loop reads CASSLVRDSNQPQHF. CDR3 sequence (DNA): TGCGCCAGCAGCTTGGTCAGGGATAGCAATCAGCCCCAGCATTTT.

The chain carries TRBV28 and TRBJ2-2; possible D gene TRBD2, 5 bases. The CDR3 consists of 15 residues. V was shortened by 5 bases and J by 2 bases, with 12 bases between the two germline ends. The germline gives CDR1 MDHEN, CDR2 SYDVKM. As DNA, the CDR3 is TGTGCCAGCAGTCCGGGGATCTTCAACACCGGGGAGCTGTTTTTT. It specifies CASSPGIFNTGELFF.

The V gene is TRBV5-1, the J gene TRBJ1-2; tentatively, D is TRBD1 (5 bases). The CDR3 totals 12 residues. CDR1 is SGHRS and CDR2 is YFSETQ in the germline V gene. V was clipped by 4 bases and J by 6 bases, with 10 bases between them. CDR3 amino acids: CASSLDSHGYTF. The CDR3 DNA reads as TGCGCCAGCAGCCTTGACAGCCATGGCTACACCTTC.

J is TRBJ2-2 and V is TRBV19, with D possibly matching TRBD1 (7 bases). Germline assignment: CDR1 LNHDA and CDR2 SQIVND (reference sequence). The CDR3 contains 16 residues. V was pared by 3 bases and J by 4 bases, with 15 bases between. CDR3 in DNA: TGTGCCAGTAGTATTCGGGGCAGGGGGGCCACCGGGGAGCTGTTTTTT. Protein: CASSIRGRGATGELFF. Full variable domain (rest looked up from reference TRBV19 and TRBJ2-2): DGGITQSPKYLFRKEGQNVTLSCEQNLNHDAMYWYRQDPGQGLRLIYYSQIVNDFQKGDIAEGYSVSREKKESFPLTVTSAQKNPTAFYLCASSIRGRGATGELFFGEGSRLTVL.

This chain uses TRBV10-3 with TRBJ1-2; the match to TRBD1 covers 7 bases. This CDR3 has 14 amino acids. The junction had 5 bases not matched to a gene; V was cut back by 0 bases and J by 7 bases. Germline V CDR1 and CDR2: ENHRY, SYGVKD. DNA of the CDR3: TGTGCCATCAGTGAGTCACAGGGGTCAGGTGGCTACACCTTC. Translating it yields CAISESQGSGGYTF.

The rearrangement uses TRBV9 and TRBJ2-3; the match to TRBD2 covers 8 bases. Trimming at V came to 0 bases and at J to 1 base, leaving 13 bases not matched to a gene. Germline-derived CDR1 and CDR2 are SGDLS and YYNGEE. The CDR3 loop spans 19 amino acids. The CDR3 spells CASSVATLGRGARTDTQYF. The CDR3 nucleotides are TGTGCCAGCAGCGTAGCTACGTTGGGGCGGGGGGCCCGCACAGATACGCAGTATTTT.